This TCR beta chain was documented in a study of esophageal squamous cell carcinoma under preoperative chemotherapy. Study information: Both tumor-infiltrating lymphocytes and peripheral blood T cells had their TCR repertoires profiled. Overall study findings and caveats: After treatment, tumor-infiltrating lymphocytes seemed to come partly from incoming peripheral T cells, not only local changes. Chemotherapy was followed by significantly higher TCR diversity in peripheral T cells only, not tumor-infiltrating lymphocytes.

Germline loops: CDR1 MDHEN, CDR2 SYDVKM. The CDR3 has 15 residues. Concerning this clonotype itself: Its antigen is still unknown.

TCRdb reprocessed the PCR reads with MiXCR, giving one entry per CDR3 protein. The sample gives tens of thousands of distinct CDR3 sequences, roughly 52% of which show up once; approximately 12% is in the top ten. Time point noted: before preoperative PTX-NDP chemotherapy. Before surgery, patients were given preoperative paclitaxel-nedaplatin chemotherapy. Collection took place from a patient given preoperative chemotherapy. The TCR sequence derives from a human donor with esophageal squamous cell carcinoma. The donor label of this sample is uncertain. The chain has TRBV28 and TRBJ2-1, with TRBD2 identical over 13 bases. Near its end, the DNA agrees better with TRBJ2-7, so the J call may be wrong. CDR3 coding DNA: TGTGCCAGCAATGCCGGGACTAGCGGGAATGATGAGCAGTACTTC. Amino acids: CASNAGTSGNDEQYF.